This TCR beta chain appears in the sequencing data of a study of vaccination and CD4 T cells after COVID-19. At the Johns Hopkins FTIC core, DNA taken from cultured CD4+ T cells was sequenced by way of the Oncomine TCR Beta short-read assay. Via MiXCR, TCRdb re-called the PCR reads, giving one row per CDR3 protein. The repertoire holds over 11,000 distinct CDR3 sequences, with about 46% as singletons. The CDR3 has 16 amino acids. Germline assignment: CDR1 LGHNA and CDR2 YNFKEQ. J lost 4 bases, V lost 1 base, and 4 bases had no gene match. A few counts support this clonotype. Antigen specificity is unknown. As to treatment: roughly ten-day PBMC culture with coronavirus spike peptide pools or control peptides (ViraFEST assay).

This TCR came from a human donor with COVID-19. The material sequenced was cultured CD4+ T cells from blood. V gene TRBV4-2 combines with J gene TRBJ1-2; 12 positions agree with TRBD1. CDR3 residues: CASSQAGTGGAYGYTF. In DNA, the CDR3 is TGTGCCAGCAGCCAAGCCGGGACAGGGGGCGCCTATGGCTACACCTTC.